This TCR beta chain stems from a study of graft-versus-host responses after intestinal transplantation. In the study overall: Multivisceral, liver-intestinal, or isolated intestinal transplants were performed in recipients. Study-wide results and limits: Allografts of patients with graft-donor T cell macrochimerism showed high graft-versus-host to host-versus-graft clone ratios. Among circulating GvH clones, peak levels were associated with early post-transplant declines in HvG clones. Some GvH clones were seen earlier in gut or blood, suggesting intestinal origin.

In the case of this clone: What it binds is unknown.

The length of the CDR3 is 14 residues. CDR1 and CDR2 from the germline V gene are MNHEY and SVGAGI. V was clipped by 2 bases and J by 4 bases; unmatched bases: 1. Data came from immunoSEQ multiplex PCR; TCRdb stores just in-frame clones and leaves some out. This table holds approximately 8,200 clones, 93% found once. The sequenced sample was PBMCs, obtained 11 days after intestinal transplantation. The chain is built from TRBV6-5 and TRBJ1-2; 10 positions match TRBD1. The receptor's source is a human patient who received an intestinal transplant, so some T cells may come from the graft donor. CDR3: CASSYRTGGYGYTF. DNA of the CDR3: TGTGCCAGCAGTTACCGGACAGGGGGCTATGGCTACACCTTC.